These 14 T cell receptor beta chains came from one sample sequenced in a study of blood T cells in healthy people across ages. A sample-barcoded 5' primer and a J-beta primer mix were used in a second PCR of roughly 6 to 11 cycles. TCRdb redid the calling of the 5' RACE reads with MiXCR, one entry per CDR3 protein. The data hold 800,000 to 950,000 distinct CDR3 sequences, with around 48% observed a single time. The specimen was blood. Receptors originate from a man aged 30 to 45 in good health.

This clonotype has just one count. The junction departs from germline at one end; a sequencing error may be responsible. This chain links TRBV11-1 with TRBJ2-7; a possible D gene is TRBD2 (6 bases). The germline V gene encodes CDR1 SGHAT and CDR2 FQDESV (reference sequence). The CDR3 totals 13 residues. CDR3 amino acids: CTSSTGLSYEQYF. Here the CDR3 DNA reads TGTACCAGCAGCACGGGACTCTCTTACGAGCAGTACTTC.

The V call is TRBV20-1, the J call TRBJ1-1; D remains unclear. CDR1 DFQATT and CDR2 SNEGSKA come from the germline V gene (reference sequence). This CDR3 is built from 14 residues. V lost 8 bases, J lost 11 bases, and 27 bases lay in between. CDR3 nucleotide sequence: TGCAGTACTAACCCCCAAGGCCTGGATAAAAAGGCTTTCTTT. Protein sequence: CSTNPQGLDKKAFF.

The gene calls are TRBV2 and TRBJ2-3; D remains ambiguous. Germline-derived CDR1 and CDR2 are SNHLY and FYNNEI. V was cut by 0 bases and J by 2 bases, with 6 bases left in between. The CDR3 has 14 amino acids. The CDR3: CASSEALLTDTQYF. The DNA of the CDR3 is TGTGCCAGCAGTGAAGCGCTTCTCACAGATACGCAGTATTTT.

The chain uses TRBV6-6 and TRBJ2-2; D not certain. V was trimmed by 6 bases and J by 7 bases, leaving 9 bases between them. CDR1 is MNHNY, CDR2 SVGAGI, per germline (reference sequence). This CDR3 has 12 amino acids. In nucleotides, the CDR3 is TGTGCCAGCAGCCCCGTCGTCGGGGAGCTGTTTTTT. Translation gives CASSPVVGELFF.

On this clonotype: A read error may account for a junction end that differs from germline. The chain employs TRBV5-1 and TRBJ1-1; 8 bases fit TRBD1. From germline, CDR1 is SGHRS and CDR2 YFSETQ. This CDR3 is built from 14 residues. CDR3 region: CASSPGQENTGAFF. The CDR3 DNA reads TGCGCCAGCAGCCCGGGACAGGAGAACACTGGAGCTTTCTTT.

The chain recombines TRBV18 with TRBJ2-4; 10 bases align to TRBD2. The J call is doubtful: the DNA matches TRBJ2-7 better. The CDR3 has 17 amino acids. Germline V lookup: CDR1 KGHSH, CDR2 LQKENI. The CDR3 region has the DNA TGTGCCAGCTCACCAGGTCCGTCGGCTAGCGGGAGATACGAGCAGTACTTC. The encoded protein is CASSPGPSASGRYEQYF.

The chain links TRBV12-3 or TRBV12-4 to TRBJ1-2, with a possible D match to TRBD1 (5 bases). This CDR3 has 14 residues. Trimming removed 7 bases from V and 4 bases from J, with 16 bases in between. The CDR3 nucleotides read TGTGCCAGCACTCTAAGGGGAGTGTCCTATGGCTACACCTTC. This translates into CASTLRGVSYGYTF.

This clonotype was counted only a few times. The CDR3 nucleotides are TGCGCCAGCAGCCAGCGGGACAGAAACACCGGGGAGCTGTTTTTT. Its translation: CASSQRDRNTGELFF. The chain is built from TRBV4-1 and TRBJ2-2; D is possibly TRBD1 (7 bases). Trimming stripped 3 bases from V and 2 bases from J, with 10 bases between. The CDR3 length is 15 residues. The germline gives CDR1 MGHRA, CDR2 YSYEKL.

This chain connects TRBV7-9 to TRBJ1-2; perhaps TRBD1 as D (5 bases). The CDR3 contains 15 residues. V gave up 1 base and J gave up 10 bases, with 19 bases separating them. Germline V gene lookup returns CDR1 SEHNR and CDR2 FQNEAQ (reference sequence). This CDR3 is CASSLEAPRGRDYTF. The CDR3 bases are TGTGCCAGCAGCTTAGAAGCCCCCCGGGGCAGGGACTACACCTTC. The full variable domain, in which reference TRBV7-9 and TRBJ1-2 provide the parts outside the CDR3, is DTGVSQNPRHKITKRGQNVTFRCDPISEHNRLYWYRQTLGQGPEFLTYFQNEAQLEKSRLLSDRFSAERPKGSFSTLEIQRTEQGDSAMYLCASSLEAPRGRDYTFGSGTRLTVV.

CDR3 amino acids: CASSVIPEETQYF. The CDR3 DNA is TGTGCCAGCAGCGTAATCCCTGAAGAGACCCAGTACTTC. The chain has TRBV9 and TRBJ2-5; unclear D gene. Per germline, CDR1 SGDLS and CDR2 YYNGEE. With 1 base removed from V and 3 bases from J, the gap between germline ends came to 7 bases. The length of the CDR3 is 13 residues.

The chain has TRBV11-3 and TRBJ1-2; D remains unclear. The CDR3 spans 13 residues. In germline, CDR1 is SGHNT, CDR2 YENEEA. V was trimmed by 1 base and J by 6 bases, leaving 9 bases between them. CDR3 sequence reads: CASSLGRWDGYTF. CDR3 DNA: TGTGCCAGCAGCTTAGGACGATGGGATGGCTACACCTTC.

This clonotype appeared a single time. The V and J genes are TRBV30 and TRBJ2-1, with a tentative D call TRBD2 (6 bases). V lost 2 bases and J 10 bases, leaving 15 bases between the germline ends. The CDR3 extends over 13 amino acids. The germline CDR1 and CDR2 sequences are GTSNPN and SVGIG (reference sequence). The CDR3 protein is CAWSHKSRGEQFF. The DNA for the CDR3 is TGTGCCTGGAGTCATAAATCCCGGGGGGAGCAGTTCTTC.

The gene calls are TRBV7-2 and TRBJ2-1; possible D gene TRBD2, 6 bases. The V gene lost 2 bases and the J gene lost 4 bases, with 12 bases spanning the gap. Per germline, CDR1 SGHTA and CDR2 FQGNSA. The CDR3 contains 15 residues. The chain's CDR3 is CASSLQASDYNEQFF. CDR3 bases: TGTGCCAGCAGCTTACAGGCTAGCGATTACAATGAGCAGTTCTTC.

In this sample, this clonotype turned up a few times. The V and J genes are TRBV10-3 and TRBJ1-1; D gene uncertain. V lost 3 bases and J lost 3, with 11 bases in between. The germline gives CDR1 ENHRY, CDR2 SYGVKD. The CDR3 has 14 residues. In DNA, the CDR3 is TGTGCCATCAGTGAAGGGCGGGGTGACACTGAAGCTTTCTTT. Translated: CAISEGRGDTEAFF.